This T cell receptor beta chain comes out of a study of T cells in Graves' hyperthyroidism and ophthalmopathy. Graves' hyperthyroidism was deemed stable given no ophthalmopathy progression within 18 months. The study enrolled patients aged 18 to 65 with newly diagnosed hyperthyroidism of under 2 months' duration. The diagnostic basis comprised clinical symptoms, serum thyroxine and TRAb, thyroid ultrasound and orbital computed tomography. The germline V gene encodes CDR1 PRHDT and CDR2 FYEKMQ (reference sequence). Trimming stripped 8 bases from V and 3 bases from J, with 14 bases between. This CDR3 is built from 13 residues. TCR beta CDR3 sequences were amplified from RNA transcripts. The primer set for the first-round RT-PCR of the TCR CDR3 was HTBI. Each CDR3 protein gets one entry after TCRdb re-called the multiplex PCR reads with MiXCR. This table holds 450,000 to 700,000 distinct CDR3 sequences, under 60% found once.

This clonotype was seen at least ten times. This TCR was sampled from a woman aged 18-29 years with Graves' hyperthyroidism. The gene calls are TRBV13 and TRBJ2-7; D possibly corresponds to TRBD2 (5 bases). Sequencing used peripheral blood or thyroid tissue (not recorded which). The CDR3 reads CASGPAGNYEQYF. CDR3 DNA: TGTGCCAGCGGGCCGGCCGGGAACTACGAGCAGTACTTC. The variable domain in full, with the rest retrieved from reference TRBV13 and TRBJ2-7, is AAGVIQSPRHLIKEKRETATLKCYPIPRHDTVYWYQQGPGQDPQFLISFYEKMQSDKGSIPDRFSAQQFSDYHSELNMSSLELGDSALYFCASGPAGNYEQYFGPGTRLTVT.